This T cell receptor (beta chain) was documented in a study of cytomegalovirus exposure and HLA in healthy donors. The overall study: The study's early data release held about 85 million unique TCRs from HLA-typed donors. Study-wide results and caveats: Reportedly, diagnosis of cytomegalovirus status by the classifier showed high specificity and sensitivity.

About this clone itself: What it binds is not known.

Germline assignment: CDR1 SGHNT and CDR2 YYREEE (reference sequence). Trimming cost V 1 base and J 7 bases, with 11 bases left between them. This CDR3 comprises 13 residues. The PCR employed 60 Vbeta primers together with 13 Jbeta primers. Authors' processing steps: In a later analysis, 80 million to 100 million unique TCR beta chains included roughly 11 million shared by two or more donors. Using immunoSEQ multiplex PCR, the repertoire was profiled, and TCRdb retains in-frame clones only, with some absent. The V and J calls and clone size were taken over from that table, and D and trimming were inferred from the DNA. This sample has approximately 32,000 clones, with 85% to 95% found just once.

The sequence came from a woman under 30 in good health and CMV-seronegative. The chain combines TRBV5-4 with TRBJ1-1, with D hard to call. The sequenced material came from PBMCs. CDR3 protein: CASSLRGVDEAFF. As DNA, the CDR3 is TGTGCCAGCAGCTTGAGAGGTGTGGATGAAGCTTTCTTT.